One and the same sample provided the 13 T cell receptor beta chains below, sequenced in a study of regulatory T cells in long-lasting Graves disease. Time point denoted: persistent/refractory GD, antithyroid drugs over 5 years with positive TRAb. Making the TCR library involved RNA that had been extracted from PBMCs. According to the study, TCR beta libraries were built with iRepertoire HTBI primers and CDR3-region Arm-PCR. TCRdb reprocessed the multiplex PCR reads via MiXCR and lists one record per CDR3 protein. The repertoire holds around 510,000 distinct CDR3 sequences, with more than 20% as singletons. The source was peripheral blood mononuclear cells (PBMCs), collected when the disease was refractory, from a patient treated with antithyroid drugs. These receptors were obtained from a female donor with Graves disease.

This clonotype was detected ten times or more. The V and J genes are TRBV6-1 and TRBJ2-6; D is ambiguous. In germline, CDR1 is MNHNS, CDR2 SASEGT. V dropped 8 bases and J dropped 2 bases, with 4 bases sitting between them. This CDR3 is built from 12 residues. The CDR3: CASSAGANVLTF. DNA for the CDR3: TGTGCCAGCTCGGCTGGGGCCAACGTCCTGACTTTC.

This clonotype was recorded at least ten times. This chain uses TRBV6-5 with TRBJ1-4; D uncertain. Germline V gene data show CDR1 as MNHEY and CDR2 as SVGAGI. CDR3 length equals 14 residues. Trimming stripped 2 bases from V and 3 bases from J, with 7 bases between. Written as DNA, the CDR3 is TGTGCCAGCAGTTACGGTGCCTCTAATGAAAAACTGTTTTTT. This translates into CASSYGASNEKLFF.

The V and J genes are TRBV29-1 and TRBJ2-1; D might be TRBD2 (6 bases). CDR1 and CDR2 (germline): SQVTM, ANQGSEA. The CDR3 loop spans 11 amino acids. The V end was cut by 7 bases, the J end by 10 bases, with 14 bases between. The CDR3 sequence: CSAHAGFEQFF. In DNA form, the CDR3 reads TGCAGCGCCCACGCGGGATTCGAGCAGTTCTTC.

The table lists this clonotype with many counts. The chain combines TRBV20-1 with TRBJ2-7; D gene unclear. Germline V gene data show CDR1 as DFQATT and CDR2 as SNEGSKA (reference sequence). V was trimmed by 1 base and J by 2 bases, leaving 9 bases between them. This CDR3 spans 13 amino acids. The CDR3 reads CSARATRTYEQYF. The CDR3 DNA sequence: TGCAGTGCTAGAGCGACTCGTACCTACGAGCAGTACTTC.

This clonotype was found many times. The chain carries TRBV27 and TRBJ2-7, with a tentative D call TRBD2 (6 bases). This CDR3 is 13 amino acids long. Trimming left V 3 bases short and J 3 bases short, with 9 bases between. Germline CDR1 reads MNHEY; CDR2 reads SMNVEV (reference sequence). CDR3 nucleotide sequence: TGTGCCAGCAGTTTCAATAGCGGCTACGAGCAGTACTTC. Protein product: CASSFNSGYEQYF.

The rearrangement uses TRBV7-9 and TRBJ1-2; weak D call: TRBD1 (5 bases). Trimming pared 5 bases from V and 1 base from J, leaving 17 bases between. The CDR3 length is 16 residues. Germline V gives CDR1 SEHNR, CDR2 FQNEAQ (reference sequence). The CDR3 loop is CASSPETGRINYGYTF. DNA of the CDR3: TGTGCCAGCAGCCCTGAAACAGGAAGAATTAACTATGGCTACACCTTC.

This clonotype was found many times. This sequence joins TRBV6-2 or TRBV6-3 and TRBJ2-7; D is uncertain. Germline assignment: CDR1 MNHEY and CDR2 SVGEGT. V lost 0 bases, J lost 1 base, and 4 bases lay in between. This CDR3 contains 13 residues. CDR3 nucleotide sequence: TGTGCCAGCAGTTACTCTCAATCCTACGAGCAGTACTTC. Translated: CASSYSQSYEQYF.

This sequence joins TRBV7-9 and TRBJ1-1, with 9 bases identical to TRBD1. The CDR3 runs 13 residues. After removal of 10 bases from V and 1 base from J, the junction contained 4 bases not matched to a gene. CDR1 is SEHNR and CDR2 is FQNEAQ in the germline V gene (reference sequence). The CDR3: CATRTGANTEAFF. In DNA form, the CDR3 reads TGTGCCACCAGGACAGGGGCGAACACTGAAGCTTTCTTT.

The table lists this clonotype with a few counts. V is TRBV5-5 and J is TRBJ1-6; 10 bases are shared with TRBD1. CDR3 size: 16 residues. The trim removed 6 bases at V and 7 bases at J, leaving 10 bases unmatched. Germline V gene lookup returns CDR1 SGHKS and CDR2 YYEKEE (reference sequence). CDR3 loop: CASNPLETGGNSPLHF. The CDR3 DNA follows: TGTGCCAGCAACCCTTTAGAGACAGGGGGCAATTCACCCCTCCACTTT.

Worth noting for this clonotype: Its ends do not fully match the called genes, so a read error is possible. The chain links TRBV6-1 to TRBJ1-1, with 7 positions matching TRBD1. Germline CDR1 is MNHNS and CDR2 is SASEGT. CDR3 length: 13 residues. The CDR3 reads CVSRDRLNTEAFF. The CDR3, as DNA: TGTGTCAGCAGGGACAGATTGAACACTGAAGCTTTCTTT.

This clonotype was seen at least ten times. The chain combines TRBV20-1 with TRBJ1-2; 7 positions agree with TRBD1. Germline V gene sequence: CDR1 DFQATT, CDR2 SNEGSKA (reference sequence). J gave up 2 bases and V 6 bases, and 6 bases lay outside the gene matches. The CDR3 has 13 amino acids. The CDR3 DNA is TGCAGTGCCATGGGACAGAAGAACTATGGCTACACCTTC. Its protein is CSAMGQKNYGYTF.

The chain is built from TRBV7-2 and TRBJ1-4; 9 bases are a match to TRBD1. The CDR3 is made up of 14 amino acids. The germline V gene encodes CDR1 SGHTA and CDR2 FQGNSA. Losses at the gene ends were 5 bases for V and 4 bases for J; bases not matched to a gene: 2. The CDR3 DNA follows: TGTGCCAGCAGCACGACAGGGGGTAATGAAAAACTGTTTTTT. It encodes CASSTTGGNEKLFF.

V usage is TRBV7-6 and J usage is TRBJ2-1; 7 bases fit TRBD1. Trimming removed 0 bases from V and 2 bases from J; junction bases left unmatched: 7. The CDR3 sequence is 17 residues long. Germline CDR1 is SGHVS and CDR2 is FNYEAQ. The CDR3 DNA sequence: TGTGCCAGCAGCTTAGCCCCCGGGACAGCCACCTACAATGAGCAGTTCTTC. Its translation: CASSLAPGTATYNEQFF.